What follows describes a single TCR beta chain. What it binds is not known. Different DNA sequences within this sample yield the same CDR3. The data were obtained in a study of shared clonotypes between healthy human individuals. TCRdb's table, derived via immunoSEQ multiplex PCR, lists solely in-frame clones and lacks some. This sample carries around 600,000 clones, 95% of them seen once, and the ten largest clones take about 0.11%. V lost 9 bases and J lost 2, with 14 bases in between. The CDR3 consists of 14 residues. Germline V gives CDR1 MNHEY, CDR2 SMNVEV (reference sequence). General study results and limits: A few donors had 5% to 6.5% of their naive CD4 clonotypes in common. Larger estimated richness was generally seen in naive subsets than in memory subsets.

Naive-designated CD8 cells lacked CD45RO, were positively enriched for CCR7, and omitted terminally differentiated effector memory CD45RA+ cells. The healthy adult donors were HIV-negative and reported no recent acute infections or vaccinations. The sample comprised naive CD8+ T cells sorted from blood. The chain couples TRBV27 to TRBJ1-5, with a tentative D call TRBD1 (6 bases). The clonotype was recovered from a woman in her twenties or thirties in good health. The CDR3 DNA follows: TGTGCCAGTAGCCTCAGACAGGGCAATCAGCCCCAGCATTTT. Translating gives CASSLRQGNQPQHF.